This T cell receptor beta chain is from a study of T cell responses to AZD1222 COVID-19 vaccine. The CDR3 consists of 14 residues. Germline assignment: CDR1 MNHEY and CDR2 SVGAGI. V shed 2 bases, J shed 3 bases, and the junction held 1 base outside the gene matches. The table came from immunoSEQ multiplex PCR; TCRdb's copy has only in-frame clones and leaves some out. This table holds 150,000 or so clones, approximately 92% found once. This clonotype originated in an adult in good health. The specimen comprised peripheral blood, sampled on day 0 of AZD1222 vaccination. The rearrangement joins TRBV6-5 to TRBJ2-7; TRBD1 aligns across 10 bases. The CDR3: CASSYDRGRYEQYF. The CDR3 DNA sequence: TGTGCCAGCAGTTACGACAGGGGGCGCTACGAGCAGTACTTC.